This T cell receptor beta chain emerged from a study of glioma-infiltrating T cells after dendritic cell vaccination. Study information: Glioblastoma patients came from Phase I and II dendritic cell vaccination trials. Findings and limits, study-wide: Longer survival after dendritic cell vaccination followed higher pretreatment TIL content.

Stated time point: after dendritic cell vaccination, including at tumor progression/relapse. No glioblastoma patient carried an isocitrate dehydrogenase mutation. TCRB CDR3 was amplified from 2 ug genomic DNA or less. The method was immunoSEQ multiplex PCR; TCRdb's version includes in-frame clones alone and lacks a portion of them. Among 85,000 to 100,000 clones, 75% to 90% were seen once, and the ten largest hold about 9.3%. About this clone: Its specificity is unknown.

Germline V gene sequence: CDR1 MDHEN, CDR2 SYDVKM. CDR3 size: 15 residues. The V segment lost 3 bases and the J segment 2 bases; nucleotides outside the gene matches: 3. This material consisted of blood, taken after dendritic cell vaccination. This TCR derives from a human donor with glioblastoma. V and J are TRBV28 and TRBJ2-3; 9 nucleotides match TRBD2. Written as DNA, the CDR3 is TGTGCCAGCAGTTTGGGCGGGGGGGACACAGATACGCAGTATTTT. Translating it yields CASSLGGGDTDTQYF.